This T cell receptor beta chain emerged from a study of cytomegalovirus exposure and HLA in healthy donors. As to this clone: The antigen remains undetermined.

Germline CDR1 SGHRS, CDR2 YFSETQ. The CDR3 has 15 amino acids. V shed 9 bases and J 4 bases; nucleotides not matched to a gene: 9. The PCR used 60 Vbeta and 13 Jbeta primers. Assay used: immunoSEQ multiplex PCR; TCRdb lists only in-frame clones, some missing. The sample is made up of 150,000 or so clones, and the top ten hold about 2.2% of it. The study's findings and limits: Previous analysis showed most TCR beta V segments were productive about 90% or about 30% of the time. A highly shared variant cluster was judged a likely technical artifact.

Material for sequencing was PBMCs. The chain has TRBV5-1 and TRBJ2-1, with 11 bases aligning to TRBD2. The receptor was derived from a man aged 25 to 40 in good health and CMV-seronegative. The CDR3 here is CATTPGLADYNEQFF. Here the CDR3 DNA reads TGCGCCACCACGCCGGGACTAGCGGATTACAATGAGCAGTTCTTC.